A single sample is the source of the 8 T cell receptor beta chains below, sequenced in a study of blood T cells in healthy people across ages. Together with a sample-barcoded 5' primer, a J-beta primer mix was included in a second PCR lasting roughly 7 to 11 cycles. One entry per CDR3 protein, called by TCRdb with MiXCR from the 5' RACE reads. The sample holds approximately 850,000 distinct CDR3 sequences, under 45% seen once. Sequences were obtained from blood. These receptors came from a man between 60 and 75 years old in good health.

This clonotype was detected only a few times. The chain couples TRBV9 to TRBJ2-5, with 8 nucleotides matching TRBD2. Trimming cost V 2 bases and J 5 bases; bases outside gene matches: 8. This CDR3 comprises 15 residues. Germline CDR1 is SGDLS and CDR2 is YYNGEE. Written as DNA, the CDR3 is TGTGCCAGCAGCGTTTCAGGACTAGCCGGGGAGACCCAGTACTTC. It yields the protein CASSVSGLAGETQYF.

Points on this clonotype: A read error is possible here, since a much larger clone lies one base away. This chain links TRBV28 with TRBJ1-5; unclear D gene. Germline lookup yields CDR1 MDHEN and CDR2 SYDVKM. The CDR3 contains 12 residues. Here the CDR3 reads CTSSLPGQPQHF. The CDR3 DNA sequence: TGTACCAGCAGTTTACCGGGTCAGCCCCAGCATTTT.

The chain links TRBV20-1 to TRBJ1-1; possibly TRBD1 for D (5 bases). Trimming took 2 bases from V and 0 from J, leaving 10 bases between them. This CDR3 is 14 amino acids long. Germline lookup yields CDR1 DFQATT and CDR2 SNEGSKA (reference sequence). The CDR3 coding sequence is TGCAGTGCTAGACAGGGTTCGATGAACACTGAAGCTTTCTTT. It codes for CSARQGSMNTEAFF.

This clonotype occurred a few times. The chain employs TRBV27 and TRBJ1-2; D unresolved. Germline loops: CDR1 MNHEY, CDR2 SMNVEV (reference sequence). V lost 3 bases and J 2 bases, leaving 16 bases between the germline ends. This CDR3 contains 16 residues. CDR3 protein: CASSLGPSGFNYGYTF. The CDR3 nucleotides read TGTGCCAGCAGTTTGGGCCCCTCGGGGTTCAACTATGGCTACACCTTC.

This chain connects TRBV7-2 to TRBJ2-7; D perhaps matches TRBD1 (5 bases). The germline V and J ends were trimmed by 5 bases and 0 bases, with 14 bases remaining between them. Germline-derived CDR1 and CDR2 are SGHTA and FQGNSA. The CDR3 is 15 residues long. The CDR3 loop is CASSPQGNPSYEQYF. DNA of the CDR3: TGTGCCAGCAGCCCCCAGGGAAACCCCTCCTACGAGCAGTACTTC.

V and J are TRBV7-9 and TRBJ2-7; possibly TRBD1 or TRBD2 for D (6 bases each). The CDR3 covers 16 residues. The germline CDR1 and CDR2 sequences are SEHNR and FQNEAQ (reference sequence). V lost 5 bases to trimming and J lost 0 bases, with 17 bases between them. CDR3 residues: CASSPLGGQASYEQYF. CDR3 coding DNA: TGTGCCAGCAGCCCACTAGGGGGGCAGGCCTCCTACGAGCAGTACTTC. Full variable domain (missing parts from reference TRBV7-9 and TRBJ2-7): DTGVSQNPRHKITKRGQNVTFRCDPISEHNRLYWYRQTLGQGPEFLTYFQNEAQLEKSRLLSDRFSAERPKGSFSTLEIQRTEQGDSAMYLCASSPLGGQASYEQYFGPGTRLTVT.

This sequence joins TRBV27 and TRBJ1-2; 7 nucleotides align to TRBD1. Trimming cost V 6 bases and J 3 bases; bases outside gene matches: 13. Per the germline V gene, CDR1 is MNHEY and CDR2 is SMNVEV (reference sequence). This CDR3 has 16 amino acids. The CDR3 DNA reads TGTGCCAGCAGCCCCAGGGGGTGGGAAAAGGACTATGGCTACACCTTC. Translating it yields CASSPRGWEKDYGYTF.

The rearrangement joins TRBV10-3 to TRBJ2-1, with TRBD1 as a possible D gene (6 bases). Germline CDR1 ENHRY, CDR2 SYGVKD. Deletions cut 2 bases from V and 8 bases from J, with 7 bases between. The CDR3 totals 12 residues. The DNA for the CDR3 is TGTGCCATCAGTGAGACAGGGTATGAGCAGTTCTTC. This gives the protein CAISETGYEQFF.